This T cell receptor (beta chain) is drawn from a study of T-cell reconstitution after alpha-beta-depleted transplantation in children. Germline assignment: CDR1 SGHRS and CDR2 YFSETQ. The CDR3 has 17 residues. V was cut by 5 bases and J by 5 bases, with 26 bases left in between. A library of TCRbeta sequences, prepared with unique molecular identifiers, was generated. TCRdb passed the PCR reads through MiXCR, listing each CDR3 protein once. The sample yields 700,000 to 850,000 distinct CDR3 sequences, 15% to 20% seen once. This clonotype was counted a few times. This clonotype was sampled from a male patient under 18 who had a stem cell transplant for acute lymphoblastic leukemia, so the T cells may come from the graft donor. The chain couples TRBV5-1 to TRBJ2-7; D possibly matches TRBD1 or TRBD2 (6 bases each). The sample here was PBMCs, mostly from graft donor cells, taken 360 days after TCRalphabeta/CD19-depleted stem cell transplant. The chain's CDR3 is CASRRGAGSSGGNEQYF. The CDR3 nucleotides are TGCGCCAGCAGAAGAGGGGCGGGGAGTTCCGGGGGCAACGAGCAGTACTTC.